This T cell receptor (beta chain) originates from a study of cytomegalovirus exposure and HLA in healthy donors. There are 14 residues in the CDR3. Trimming pared 2 bases from V and 0 bases from J, leaving 8 bases between. CDR1 SGHNT and CDR2 YYREEE come from the germline V gene (reference sequence). As for the donors, each was a healthy bone marrow donor. Note on this clone: The target antigen is unknown.

Findings of the study overall: Several of the most significant clusters appeared, in a later analysis, to be linked to common viral pathogens. Near-uniform donor sequencing depth was presumed by presence/absence analyses. Listed as cytomegalovirus-associated were 164 TCR beta chains.

The PCR used 60 Vbeta and 13 Jbeta primers. Clones were read by immunoSEQ multiplex PCR, and TCRdb kept only the in-frame ones, dropping some. The table includes more than 45,000 clones, around four fifths detected once. The sequenced sample consisted of PBMCs. The V gene is TRBV5-4, the J gene TRBJ2-5; D is unclear. The clonotype originates from a man aged 30-40 years in good health and CMV-seronegative. DNA for the CDR3: TGTGCCAGCAGCTTCAACAAGTACCAAGAGACCCAGTACTTC. Amino acids: CASSFNKYQETQYF.